These 14 T cell receptor beta chains came from one sample sequenced in a study of blood T cell repertoires in COVID-19. Only in-frame clones appear in the TCRdb table, and some are missing; sequencing was by immunoSEQ multiplex PCR. Counted here are approximately 82,000 clones, about 83% occurring once; the ten biggest clones make up approximately 15%. The material sequenced was peripheral blood. Receptors were obtained from a woman in her sixties or seventies with acute or convalescent COVID-19.

The gene calls are TRBV10-3 and TRBJ2-2, with D tentatively TRBD1 (7 bases). CDR1 is ENHRY and CDR2 is SYGVKD in the germline V gene. The V end lost 2 bases, the J end lost 5 bases, and 18 bases lay between the germline ends. CDR3 length: 17 residues. In DNA form, the CDR3 reads TGTGCCATCAGTGAGCCCCGACAGGGAGGAGGAACCGGGGAGCTGTTTTTT. This codes for CAISEPRQGGGTGELFF.

This rearrangement joins TRBV19 to TRBJ2-7; D is unclear. The CDR3 runs to 13 residues. Trimming removed 8 bases from V and 1 base from J, with 12 bases in between. Germline CDR1 is LNHDA and CDR2 is SQIVND (reference sequence). CDR3 protein: CASSTGWSYEQYF. The DNA of the CDR3 is TGTGCCAGTTCTACCGGGTGGTCCTACGAGCAGTACTTC.

CDR3 in DNA: TGTGCCAGCAGTGTCCCGGGAATCGACGAGCAGTACTTC. Translating it yields CASSVPGIDEQYF. The genes are TRBV2 and TRBJ2-7; a weak D match, TRBD2 (5 bases). CDR3 length equals 13 residues. V lost 4 bases, J lost 5 bases, and 12 bases lay in between. Germline assignment: CDR1 SNHLY and CDR2 FYNNEI.

The J gene is TRBJ1-2, the V gene TRBV11-2, with 9 positions matching TRBD1. From germline, CDR1 is SGHAT and CDR2 FQNNGV. The CDR3 loop spans 15 amino acids. V gave up 5 bases and J gave up 3 bases; unmatched junction bases: 7. The CDR3 loop reads CASSPGQGLDYGYTF. The CDR3 DNA reads as TGTGCCAGCAGCCCGGGACAGGGTCTAGACTATGGCTACACCTTC.

The CDR3 loop reads CSVEGNFQETQYF. In nucleotides, the CDR3 is TGCAGCGTTGAAGGTAACTTTCAAGAGACCCAGTACTTC. The chain has TRBV29-1 and TRBJ2-5, with D unresolved. Deletions cut 1 base from V and 2 bases from J, with 8 bases between. CDR3 length: 13 amino acids. CDR1 is SQVTM, CDR2 ANQGSEA, per germline.

V is TRBV6-1 and J is TRBJ1-2, with TRBD1 as a possible D gene (5 bases). CDR1 is MNHNS, CDR2 SASEGT, per germline. This CDR3 has 14 residues. Trimming took off 3 bases at V and 3 bases at J, with 11 bases between the two ends. CDR3: CASSDWRGDYGYTF. The CDR3 nucleotides are TGTGCCAGCAGTGATTGGAGGGGAGACTATGGCTACACCTTC.

The V and J genes are TRBV5-1 and TRBJ2-3; D is perhaps TRBD2 (6 bases). Germline CDR1 and CDR2: SGHRS and YFSETQ. Deletions cut 3 bases from V and 4 bases from J, with 15 bases between. There are 15 residues in the CDR3. The CDR3 is CASSSLTGDADTQYF. Here the CDR3 DNA reads TGCGCCAGCAGCTCCCTAACGGGGGACGCAGATACGCAGTATTTT.

This clone has just a few counts. The chain is built from TRBV7-2 and TRBJ2-1, with a weak D call TRBD2 (5 bases). The V gene's germline CDR1 is SGHTA and CDR2 FQGNSA. The CDR3 sequence is 12 residues long. Deletions cut 5 bases from V and 9 bases from J, with 11 bases between. CDR3: CASSITRGEQFF. The CDR3, as DNA: TGTGCCAGCAGCATAACTAGAGGTGAGCAGTTCTTC.

DNA of the CDR3: TGTGCTAGTGGTTTGGGAGGGGGGGGCACTGAAGCTTTCTTT. Encoded protein: CASGLGGGGTEAFF. V usage is TRBV12-5 and J usage is TRBJ1-1, with D possibly TRBD1 on 6 matching bases. Trimming pared 1 base from V and 4 bases from J, leaving 10 bases between. Germline V lookup: CDR1 LGHNT, CDR2 FRNRAP. The CDR3 contains 14 residues.

The rearrangement joins TRBV10-1 to TRBJ2-1; perhaps TRBD2 as D (6 bases). Germline CDR1 reads WNHNN; CDR2 reads SYGVQD (reference sequence). Trimming took off 0 bases at V and 12 bases at J, with 12 bases between the two ends. The CDR3 spans 13 residues. As DNA, the CDR3 is TGCGCCAGCAGTGAGTCACGGATAGCGGCGCAGTTCTTC. This encodes CASSESRIAAQFF.

The J gene is TRBJ2-1, the V gene TRBV25-1; D unclear. The CDR3 is 13 residues long. CDR1 MGHDK and CDR2 SYGVNS come from the germline V gene. The V and J ends lost 4 bases and 2 bases respectively, with 6 bases between them. For the CDR3, the DNA is TGTGCCAGCAGTGTTGCGACCTACAATGAGCAGTTCTTC. It is translated as CASSVATYNEQFF.

The chain is built from TRBV3-1 (or the pseudogene TRBV3-2) and TRBJ1-6, with 7 bases lining up with TRBD1. This CDR3 region has 16 residues. Germline V gene lookup returns CDR1 LGHDT and CDR2 YNNKEL (reference sequence). The V segment lost 3 bases and the J segment 10 bases; nucleotides outside the gene matches: 12. CDR3 region: CASSQRWDSWGSPLHF. The CDR3, as DNA: TGTGCCAGCAGCCAGAGATGGGACAGTTGGGGGTCACCCCTCCACTTT.

The gene calls are TRBV27 and TRBJ1-2; TRBD1 matches 8 bases. Germline values: CDR1 MNHEY, CDR2 SMNVEV (reference sequence). Germline trimming cut 6 bases from V and 5 bases from J; bases unmatched to any gene: 17. The CDR3 sequence is 17 residues long. DNA of the CDR3: TGTGCCAGCAGACCCTCGACAGGGGCCCTCACCCTATATGGCTACACCTTC. Protein sequence: CASRPSTGALTLYGYTF.

This chain links TRBV5-1 with TRBJ2-7, with 9 bases lining up with TRBD1. The CDR3 covers 15 residues. Germline V gene sequence: CDR1 SGHRS, CDR2 YFSETQ. Losses at the gene ends were 5 bases for V and 5 bases for J; bases not matched to a gene: 11. Here the CDR3 reads CASRPAGGQGDEQYF. The CDR3 DNA reads as TGCGCCAGCAGGCCGGCCGGGGGACAGGGCGACGAGCAGTACTTC.